This T cell receptor beta chain was sequenced for a study of shared clonotypes between healthy human individuals. Clones were sequenced by immunoSEQ multiplex PCR, and TCRdb holds only the in-frame ones, with some missing. Of millions of clones detected, over 85% appear once; the ten largest clones hold around 0.15%. Trimming stripped 5 bases from V and 5 bases from J, with 15 bases between. CDR1 WSHSY and CDR2 SAAADI come from the germline V gene. The CDR3 is 15 amino acids. This clonotype was obtained from a man younger than 30 in good health. Sequenced sample: naive CD4+ T cells sorted from blood. Subset in this sample: CD45RA+ positively selected. The V gene is TRBV10-2, the J gene TRBJ1-4, with D tentatively TRBD1 (6 bases). The chain's CDR3 is CASSLTGGRNEKLFF. CDR3 bases: TGCGCCAGCAGTCTGACGGGGGGGCGGAATGAAAAACTGTTTTTT.